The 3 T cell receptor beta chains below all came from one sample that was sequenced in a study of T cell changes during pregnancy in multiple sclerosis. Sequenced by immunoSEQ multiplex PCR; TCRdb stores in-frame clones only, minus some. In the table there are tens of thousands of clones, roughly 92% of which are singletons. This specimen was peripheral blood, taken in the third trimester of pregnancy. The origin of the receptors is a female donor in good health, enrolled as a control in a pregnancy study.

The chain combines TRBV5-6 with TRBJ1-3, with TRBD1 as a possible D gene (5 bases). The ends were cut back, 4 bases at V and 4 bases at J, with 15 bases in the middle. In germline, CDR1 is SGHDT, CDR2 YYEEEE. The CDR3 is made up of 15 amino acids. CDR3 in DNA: TGTGCCAGCAGCGACAGCACCAGAATCGGAAACACCATATATTTT. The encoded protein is CASSDSTRIGNTIYF. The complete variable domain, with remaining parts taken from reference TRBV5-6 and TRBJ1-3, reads DAGVTQSPTHLIKTRGQQVTLRCSPKSGHDTVSWYQQALGQGPQFIFQYYEEEERQRGNFPDRFSGHQFPNYSSELNVNALLLGDSALYLCASSDSTRIGNTIYFGEGSWLTVV.

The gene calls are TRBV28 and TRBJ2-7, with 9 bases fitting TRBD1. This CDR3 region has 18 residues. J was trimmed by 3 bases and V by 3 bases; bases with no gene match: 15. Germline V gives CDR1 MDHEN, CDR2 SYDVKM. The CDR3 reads CASSFPRRRDREIYEQYF. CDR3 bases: TGTGCCAGCAGTTTCCCACGAAGGCGGGACAGGGAAATCTACGAGCAGTACTTC.

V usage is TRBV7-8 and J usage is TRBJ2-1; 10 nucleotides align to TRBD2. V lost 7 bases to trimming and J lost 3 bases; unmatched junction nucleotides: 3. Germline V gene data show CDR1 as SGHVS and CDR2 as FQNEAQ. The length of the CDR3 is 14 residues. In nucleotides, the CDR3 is TGTGCCAGCACGGCTAGCGGGGGCTACAATGAGCAGTTCTTC. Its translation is CASTASGGYNEQFF.